These 26 T cell receptor beta chains originate from one sample sequenced in a study of cytomegalovirus exposure and HLA in healthy donors. Repertoires were generated with immunoSEQ multiplex PCR, while TCRdb's copy carries only in-frame clones and drops some. The profile covers 60,000 to 70,000 clones, with 90% to 95% appearing a single time and about 5% taken by the ten largest. Sequenced: PBMCs. These receptors were taken from a man aged 18-30 years in good health and CMV-seropositive.

V is TRBV9 and J is TRBJ2-1; D gene uncertain. CDR1 and CDR2 (germline): SGDLS, YYNGEE. This CDR3 is built from 15 residues. V shed 0 bases and J shed 5 bases, with 12 bases lying between them. The CDR3 loop is CASSVAMKQNNEQFF. In DNA form, the CDR3 reads TGTGCCAGCAGCGTAGCTATGAAACAGAACAATGAGCAGTTCTTC.

The rearrangement joins TRBV2 to TRBJ2-1, with D tentatively TRBD2 (6 bases). CDR1 is SNHLY, CDR2 FYNNEI, per germline. With 5 bases removed from V and 4 bases from J, the gap between germline ends came to 12 bases. This CDR3 has 14 amino acids. The CDR3 reads CASSRLDLYNEQFF. The CDR3, as DNA: TGTGCCAGCAGTAGACTAGACCTATACAATGAGCAGTTCTTC.

The chain employs TRBV4-1 and TRBJ2-1; 10 nucleotides agree with TRBD2. The V and J ends lost 1 base and 9 bases, in that order; junction bases with no gene match: 12. Per germline, CDR1 MGHRA and CDR2 YSYEKL. The CDR3 length is 17 residues. The CDR3 nucleotides read TGCGCCAGCAGCCAAGGGGCTAGCGGGAGCTCGGGTAGTGAGCAGTTCTTC. It is translated as CASSQGASGSSGSEQFF.

J is TRBJ2-5 and V is TRBV14, with 8 nucleotides matching TRBD1. The trim removed 0 bases at V and 2 bases at J, leaving 8 bases unmatched. The CDR3 is 17 residues long. Germline CDR1 SGHDN, CDR2 FVKESK. CDR3 sequence (DNA): TGTGCCAGCAGCCAAGACTACGACAGGGGTTATCAAGAGACCCAGTACTTC. Residues: CASSQDYDRGYQETQYF.

This chain joins TRBV5-1 and TRBJ1-4; tentatively, D is TRBD1 (6 bases). Trimming shortened V by 0 bases and J by 4 bases, and 10 bases separated the two germline ends. The germline V gene encodes CDR1 SGHRS and CDR2 YFSETQ. This CDR3 comprises 15 residues. CDR3 sequence reads: CASSLGTENNEKLFF. CDR3 nucleotides: TGCGCCAGCAGCTTGGGGACAGAAAATAATGAAAAACTGTTTTTT.

This rearrangement joins TRBV5-4 to TRBJ2-1, with 8 bases identical to TRBD2. After removal of 7 bases from V and 6 bases from J, the junction contained 6 bases not matched to a gene. Germline values: CDR1 SGHNT, CDR2 YYREEE (reference sequence). The CDR3 runs to 13 residues. The CDR3 reads CASEAGAPNEQFF. The DNA for the CDR3 is TGTGCCAGCGAAGCGGGAGCACCCAATGAGCAGTTCTTC.

The chain has TRBV11-2 and TRBJ2-3, with TRBD2 identical over 7 bases. Germline CDR1 is SGHAT and CDR2 is FQNNGV. The ends lost 1 base at V and 13 bases at J; junction bases unmatched: 8. The CDR3 is 13 amino acids. The CDR3 DNA sequence: TGTGCCAGCAGCTTAGGGGGGGGGACCGAGGAGTATTTT. This encodes CASSLGGGTEEYF.

V is TRBV7-3 and J is TRBJ2-3, with D possibly matching TRBD2 (6 bases). V dropped 5 bases and J dropped 2 bases, with 14 bases sitting between them. The CDR3 is made up of 15 amino acids. The germline V gene has CDR1 SGHTA and CDR2 FQGTGA. CDR3 bases: TGTGCCAGCAGCCGCGCAGGCGGGACCACAGATACGCAGTATTTT. Translated, it gives CASSRAGGTTDTQYF.

This clone was seen just once. The V call is TRBV5-1, the J call TRBJ2-3; 9 bases line up with TRBD2. V trimming: 2 bases; J trimming: 0 bases; junction bases outside the gene matches: 10. CDR3 length: 18 residues. Germline V gene lookup returns CDR1 SGHRS and CDR2 YFSETQ. The CDR3 spells CASSLQTGLAHSTDTQYF. CDR3 DNA sequence: TGCGCCAGCAGCTTACAAACGGGACTAGCCCATAGCACAGATACGCAGTATTTT.

The V gene is TRBV2, the J gene TRBJ2-2; 9 bases match TRBD1. From germline, CDR1 is SNHLY and CDR2 FYNNEI. The CDR3 spans 13 residues. V lost 4 bases and J lost 6; bases outside the gene matches: 0. CDR3 in amino acids: CASSGDRAGELFF. The DNA for the CDR3 is TGTGCCAGCAGTGGGGACAGGGCCGGGGAGCTGTTTTTT.

The chain has TRBV5-1 and TRBJ2-7; D possibly corresponds to TRBD1 (6 bases). CDR1 and CDR2 from the germline V gene are SGHRS and YFSETQ. CDR3 length: 14 amino acids. V was clipped by 4 bases and J by 3 bases, with 14 bases between them. In DNA form, the CDR3 reads TGCGCCAGCAGCCCGACAGGTTTTAACTACGAGCAGTACTTC. It translates to CASSPTGFNYEQYF.

This clone was seen a single time. The V and J genes are TRBV11-2 and TRBJ2-5; 10 nucleotides agree with TRBD2. The CDR3 covers 17 residues. Trimming at V came to 1 base and at J to 2 bases, leaving 7 bases not matched to a gene. Germline V lookup: CDR1 SGHAT, CDR2 FQNNGV. The CDR3 protein is CASSLARGTSVQETQYF. CDR3 bases: TGTGCCAGCAGCTTAGCCCGCGGGACTAGCGTGCAAGAGACCCAGTACTTC.

The chain links TRBV19 to TRBJ2-7, with 13 bases identical to TRBD2. Germline V gives CDR1 LNHDA, CDR2 SQIVND (reference sequence). CDR3 length: 14 amino acids. V shed 5 bases, J shed 10 bases, and the junction held 8 bases outside the gene matches. DNA for the CDR3: TGTGCCAGTAGTTCCCAGACTAGCGGGAGGCCCCAGTACTTC. As protein: CASSSQTSGRPQYF.

The chain has TRBV11-1 and TRBJ2-7; TRBD2 matches 14 bases. V lost 5 bases and J lost 4; bases outside the gene matches: 13. Germline values: CDR1 SGHAT, CDR2 FQDESV (reference sequence). The CDR3 loop spans 18 amino acids. CDR3 coding DNA: TGTGCCAGCAGCAGAGAGATAGGGACTAGCGGGAGTAAGTACGAGCAGTACTTC. Translation gives CASSREIGTSGSKYEQYF.

The CDR3: CASSPGTSGEQFF. In DNA form, the CDR3 reads TGCGCCAGCAGCCCCGGGACTAGCGGTGAGCAGTTCTTC. This chain connects TRBV4-1 to TRBJ2-1; 11 bases fit TRBD2. After removal of 4 bases from V and 9 bases from J, the junction contained 2 bases not matched to a gene. The CDR3 spans 13 residues. From germline, CDR1 is MGHRA and CDR2 YSYEKL.

This chain connects TRBV21-1 to TRBJ2-7; the D call TRBD2 from the table was never checked on the DNA. TRBV21-1 counts as a pseudogene. The length of the CDR3 is 16 residues. CDR3 coding DNA: TGTGCCAGCAGCAACGGGGGACCAGTGAGCTCCTACGAGCAGTACTTC. It yields the protein CASSNGGPVSSYEQYF.

This chain connects TRBV28 to TRBJ1-5; the match to TRBD1 covers 7 bases. V lost 6 bases, J lost 4 bases, and 3 bases stayed unmatched. The V gene's germline CDR1 is MDHEN and CDR2 SYDVKM. This CDR3 has 13 amino acids. CDR3 sequence (DNA): TGTGCCAGCAGGCAGGGGGTTAATCAGCCCCAGCATTTT. Residues: CASRQGVNQPQHF.

The gene calls are TRBV5-4 and TRBJ2-7; weak D call: TRBD1 (6 bases). The CDR3 loop spans 14 amino acids. Germline lookup yields CDR1 SGHNT and CDR2 YYREEE (reference sequence). Trimming removed 3 bases at V and 0 bases at J, with 10 bases between. The CDR3, as DNA: TGTGCCAGCAGCTCAGGACAGAGCTCCTACGAGCAGTACTTC. This translates into CASSSGQSSYEQYF.

The gene calls are TRBV4-1 and TRBJ2-7, with a weak D call TRBD2 (5 bases). This CDR3 contains 14 residues. The germline V gene has CDR1 MGHRA and CDR2 YSYEKL. V lost 0 bases and J 4 bases, leaving 10 bases between the germline ends. CDR3 in DNA: TGCGCCAGCAGCCAAGAACGCGGGTGGTACGAGCAGTACTTC. Protein sequence: CASSQERGWYEQYF.

The V gene is TRBV28, the J gene TRBJ2-7; 7 bases are a match to TRBD1. After removal of 4 bases from V and 5 bases from J, the junction contained 2 bases not matched to a gene. The CDR3 is made up of 12 amino acids. Germline V CDR1 and CDR2: MDHEN, SYDVKM. The CDR3 DNA sequence: TGTGCCAGCAGTTCCGACAGGGACGAGCAGTACTTC. Encoded protein: CASSSDRDEQYF.

This clone came up once. The chain has TRBV19 and TRBJ2-2; TRBD1 agrees at 8 bases. CDR3 length: 14 amino acids. In germline, CDR1 is LNHDA, CDR2 SQIVND (reference sequence). After removal of 11 bases from V and 8 bases from J, the junction contained 13 bases not matched to a gene. CDR3 sequence reads: CAVGRQGTFGELFF. Written as DNA, the CDR3 is TGTGCCGTCGGGCGACAGGGGACTTTTGGGGAGCTGTTTTTT.

This clone was detected only a few times. CDR3 region: CASSLGREPYEQYF. The CDR3 DNA sequence: TGTGCCAGCAGCTTAGGCCGGGAGCCCTACGAGCAGTACTTC. The V call is TRBV7-9, the J call TRBJ2-7; the D gene is possibly TRBD2 (6 bases). The CDR3 runs 14 residues. V was trimmed by 1 base and J by 2 bases, leaving 9 bases between them. Germline values: CDR1 SEHNR, CDR2 FQNEAQ (reference sequence). Full variable domain (missing parts from reference TRBV7-9 and TRBJ2-7): DTGVSQNPRHKITKRGQNVTFRCDPISEHNRLYWYRQTLGQGPEFLTYFQNEAQLEKSRLLSDRFSAERPKGSFSTLEIQRTEQGDSAMYLCASSLGREPYEQYFGPGTRLTVT.

V usage is TRBV19 and J usage is TRBJ1-5; a weak D match, TRBD1 (6 bases). This CDR3 has 16 amino acids. Trimming shortened V by 3 bases and J by 0 bases, and 12 bases separated the two germline ends. Germline lookup yields CDR1 LNHDA and CDR2 SQIVND (reference sequence). This CDR3 reads CASSIRTDTSNQPQHF. The CDR3 region has the DNA TGTGCCAGTAGTATTCGGACAGATACTAGCAATCAGCCCCAGCATTTT.

The rearrangement joins TRBV19 to TRBJ1-1; 9 bases agree with TRBD1. V lost 6 bases to trimming and J lost 6 bases; unmatched junction nucleotides: 5. CDR3 size: 13 residues. CDR1 LNHDA and CDR2 SQIVND come from the germline V gene (reference sequence). The CDR3 DNA follows: TGTGCCAGTAGCAGGGACAGGGAGCCTGAAGCTTTCTTT. This sequence encodes CASSRDREPEAFF.

The V gene is TRBV28, the J gene TRBJ2-7; tentatively, D is TRBD2 (6 bases). The CDR3 has 15 residues. In germline, CDR1 is MDHEN, CDR2 SYDVKM. V was shortened by 6 bases and J by 6 bases, with 21 bases between the two germline ends. CDR3 sequence: CASSPSGLGLGEQYF. CDR3 in DNA: TGTGCCAGCAGCCCCTCGGGACTCGGGTTGGGCGAGCAGTACTTC.

This clone appeared a single time. This rearrangement joins TRBV30 to TRBJ1-5, with TRBD1 as a possible D gene (5 bases). CDR1 GTSNPN and CDR2 SVGIG come from the germline V gene (reference sequence). CDR3 length: 18 residues. Trimming removed 3 bases from V and 0 bases from J, with 21 bases in between. CDR3 in amino acids: CAWSKNRDSLASNQPQHF. The DNA of the CDR3 is TGTGCCTGGAGCAAGAACCGGGACTCACTAGCTAGCAATCAGCCCCAGCATTTT.